Each of the 11 T cell receptor beta chains below was sequenced from the same sample in a study of blood T cell repertoires in COVID-19. The table came from immunoSEQ multiplex PCR; TCRdb's copy has only in-frame clones and leaves some out. The table has a few hundred thousand clones, 75% to 90% seen once; the top ten hold roughly 8.6%. The sequencing input was peripheral blood. The receptor set was obtained from a human donor in a cohort sampled during active COVID-19.

The chain is built from TRBV11-2 and TRBJ2-2; D gene uncertain. Trimming stripped 3 bases from V and 0 bases from J, with 8 bases between. The V gene's germline CDR1 is SGHAT and CDR2 FQNNGV. The CDR3 contains 15 residues. The CDR3: CASSLGRTNTGELFF. DNA for the CDR3: TGTGCCAGCAGCTTGGGCAGGACGAACACCGGGGAGCTGTTTTTT.

V usage is TRBV14 and J usage is TRBJ2-3; TRBD2 is a possible D gene (5 bases). Between the trimmed V and J ends, which lost 2 bases and 6 bases, there was a span of 15 bases. CDR1 and CDR2 (germline): SGHDN, FVKESK. The CDR3 runs 15 residues. CDR3 nucleotides: TGTGCCAGCAGCCAATTGGAGCGGCGTTGGGATACGCAGTATTTT. It specifies CASSQLERRWDTQYF.

This chain joins TRBV6-2 or TRBV6-3 and TRBJ2-5; 8 bases are shared with TRBD2. Per the germline V gene, CDR1 is MNHEY and CDR2 is SVGEGT. This CDR3 spans 14 amino acids. The J segment lost 3 bases and the V segment lost 5 bases, leaving 5 bases of the junction unmatched. The CDR3 here is CASSRTSRKETQYF. CDR3 coding DNA: TGTGCCAGCAGTAGGACTAGCAGAAAAGAGACCCAGTACTTC.

V gene TRBV28 combines with J gene TRBJ1-5, with D unclear. Trimming removed 2 bases at V and 9 bases at J, with 8 bases between. This CDR3 contains 12 residues. Looked up from germline, CDR1 is MDHEN and CDR2 is SYDVKM. CDR3 region: CASSLVLWPQHF. CDR3 bases: TGTGCCAGCAGTTTAGTCCTTTGGCCCCAGCATTTT.

The rearrangement uses TRBV5-1 and TRBJ2-3; 13 bases line up with TRBD2. With 2 bases clipped from V and 5 bases from J, the junction kept 8 bases outside the gene matches. The CDR3 has 17 residues. Per the germline V gene, CDR1 is SGHRS and CDR2 is YFSETQ. Written as DNA, the CDR3 is TGCGCCAGCAGCTTACAAGGACTAGCGGGAGTTTTAGATACGCAGTATTTT. Protein sequence: CASSLQGLAGVLDTQYF.

The chain combines TRBV7-2 with TRBJ2-5; perhaps TRBD1 as D (5 bases). The ends were cut back, 6 bases at V and 7 bases at J, with 24 bases in the middle. Germline-derived CDR1 and CDR2 are SGHTA and FQGNSA. This CDR3 has 16 amino acids. CDR3 sequence (DNA): TGTGCCAGCAGTAGAACACCGGACGCCCGTGGGGCGACCCAGTACTTC. Translation: CASSRTPDARGATQYF.

This clone has only one observation. This rearrangement joins TRBV3-1 (or the pseudogene TRBV3-2) to TRBJ2-5, with TRBD2 identical over 10 bases. Germline V gene data show CDR1 as LGHDT and CDR2 as YNNKEL (reference sequence). With 1 base clipped from V and 4 bases from J, the junction kept 3 bases outside the gene matches. The CDR3 is 15 amino acids. In DNA, the CDR3 is TGTGCCAGCAGCCAAGGAGCGGGGGGGCGAGAGACCCAGTACTTC. Residues: CASSQGAGGRETQYF.

The rearrangement joins TRBV18 to TRBJ1-3; D not resolved. The germline CDR1 and CDR2 sequences are KGHSH and LQKENI. There are 12 residues in the CDR3. The ends were cut back, 2 bases at V and 8 bases at J, with 7 bases in the middle. The CDR3 coding sequence is TGTGCCAGCTCACCATCCGGTGACACCATATATTTT. Its translation is CASSPSGDTIYF. The full variable domain, rest sourced from reference TRBV18 and TRBJ1-3, is NAGVMQNPRHLVRRRGQEARLRCSPMKGHSHVYWYRQLPEEGLKFMVYLQKENIIDESGMPKERFSAEFPKEGPSILRIQQVVRGDSAAYFCASSPSGDTIYFGEGSWLTVV.

Regarding this clone: The sample carries other DNA sequences with the same CDR3. The chain employs TRBV4-2 and TRBJ1-5; no definite D call. The CDR3 loop spans 15 amino acids. The germline V gene encodes CDR1 LGHNA and CDR2 YNFKEQ. Trimming shortened V by 1 base and J by 0 bases, and 7 bases separated the two germline ends. For the CDR3, the DNA is TGTGCCAGCAGCCAAGGTCAGGATAGCAATCAGCCCCAGCATTTT. This sequence encodes CASSQGQDSNQPQHF.

The chain couples TRBV27 to TRBJ2-5, with D perhaps matching TRBD1 (6 bases). The CDR3 covers 16 residues. Germline CDR1 is MNHEY and CDR2 is SMNVEV (reference sequence). V lost 2 bases and J 2 bases, leaving 15 bases between the germline ends. The CDR3 loop reads CASSLGRGGLQETQYF. CDR3 DNA sequence: TGTGCCAGCAGTTTAGGCAGGGGTGGTTTGCAAGAGACCCAGTACTTC.

The rearrangement joins TRBV19 to TRBJ1-6; D is unclear. The V gene lost 10 bases and the J gene lost 0 bases, with 7 bases spanning the gap. Per the germline V gene, CDR1 is LNHDA and CDR2 is SQIVND (reference sequence). CDR3 length: 13 amino acids. For the CDR3, the DNA is TGTGCCACAAGTAGCTCCTATAATTCACCCCTCCACTTT. Translating it yields CATSSSYNSPLHF.